Presented here are 28 T cell receptor beta chains from one specimen sequenced in a study of cytomegalovirus exposure and HLA in healthy donors. PCR amplification relied on 60 Vbeta primers (plus 13 Jbeta primers). TCRdb keeps only in-frame clones here, not all; method: immunoSEQ multiplex PCR. Among 150,000 to 200,000 clones, over 75% were seen once, and the ten largest hold 2.5% to 4%. The sequenced material came from PBMCs. These receptors were obtained from a female donor in good health and CMV-seronegative.

This clone has just one count. The J gene is TRBJ2-7, the V gene TRBV7-9, with D tentatively TRBD2 (6 bases). The CDR3 totals 13 residues. V was shortened by 5 bases and J by 6 bases, with 14 bases between the two germline ends. Germline-derived CDR1 and CDR2 are SEHNR and FQNEAQ (reference sequence). The CDR3: CASSRATSREQYF. The DNA for the CDR3 is TGTGCCAGCAGCCGTGCTACTAGCCGCGAGCAGTACTTC.

This clone appeared once. CDR3 sequence reads: CASSSPDRASGNTIYF. CDR3 in DNA: TGTGCCAGCAGTTCTCCAGACAGGGCCTCTGGAAACACCATATATTTT. The genes are TRBV28 and TRBJ1-3, with 7 bases identical to TRBD1. The CDR3 sequence is 16 residues long. Germline CDR1 is MDHEN and CDR2 is SYDVKM. After removal of 4 bases from V and 0 bases from J, the junction contained 6 bases not matched to a gene.

The V call is TRBV30, the J call TRBJ1-2; D possibly corresponds to TRBD1 (5 bases). This CDR3 spans 13 amino acids. V was cut by 2 bases and J by 4 bases, with 11 bases left in between. The germline V gene has CDR1 GTSNPN and CDR2 SVGIG (reference sequence). This CDR3 reads CAWSPSGLYGYTF. CDR3 nucleotide sequence: TGTGCCTGGAGTCCTTCGGGACTCTATGGCTACACCTTC.

CDR3 DNA sequence: TGTGCCAGCAGACTTTGGACAGGGGGCGCCTACGAGCAGTACTTC. Its protein is CASRLWTGGAYEQYF. V usage is TRBV28 and J usage is TRBJ2-7; 11 nucleotides line up with TRBD1. The germline V gene has CDR1 MDHEN and CDR2 SYDVKM. This CDR3 contains 15 residues. V was clipped by 6 bases and J by 2 bases; unmatched bases: 6.

The chain couples TRBV7-3 to TRBJ2-5; 9 nucleotides align to TRBD2. With 2 bases clipped from V and 4 bases from J, the junction kept 5 bases outside the gene matches. The CDR3 extends over 15 amino acids. Germline CDR1 reads SGHTA; CDR2 reads FQGTGA. The CDR3 DNA reads as TGTGCCAGCAGCTTAGATAGCGGGAGTGGAGAGACCCAGTACTTC. It encodes CASSLDSGSGETQYF.

Concerning this clone itself: At the DNA level, this CDR3 is encoded by other sequences in the same sample as well. The chain joins TRBV19 to TRBJ1-6; a weak D match, TRBD1 (6 bases). The length of the CDR3 is 17 residues. Trimming removed 1 base from V and 0 bases from J, with 10 bases in between. Germline lookup yields CDR1 LNHDA and CDR2 SQIVND (reference sequence). This CDR3 reads CASSIGQGSSYNSPLHF. DNA for the CDR3: TGTGCCAGTAGTATAGGGCAGGGGAGCTCCTATAATTCACCCCTCCACTTT.

The chain has TRBV6-1 and TRBJ1-1; no firm D call. Germline-derived CDR1 and CDR2 are MNHNS and SASEGT. V was clipped by 8 bases and J by 3 bases, with 13 bases between them. This CDR3 is 13 amino acids long. DNA of the CDR3: TGTGCCAGCGTTATTAATCCGGACACTGAAGCTTTCTTT. Translation gives CASVINPDTEAFF.

The chain is built from TRBV10-3 and TRBJ1-1; D not certain. This CDR3 spans 18 amino acids. V was pared by 7 bases and J by 1 base, with 25 bases between. Germline values: CDR1 ENHRY, CDR2 SYGVKD. CDR3 region: CAITRRAYTADQNTEAFF. CDR3 coding DNA: TGTGCCATCACCCGACGAGCATACACAGCAGATCAGAACACTGAAGCTTTCTTT.

V usage is TRBV7-9 and J usage is TRBJ1-4; 9 bases map to TRBD1. CDR1 and CDR2 from the germline V gene are SEHNR and FQNEAQ (reference sequence). Trimming cost V 5 bases and J 10 bases; bases outside gene matches: 14. CDR3 length equals 16 residues. CDR3 sequence: CASSRTSGTGMVKLFF. The CDR3 DNA follows: TGTGCCAGCAGCCGGACTTCCGGGACAGGGATGGTAAAACTGTTTTTT.

The V and J genes are TRBV9 and TRBJ2-5, with 7 bases identical to TRBD2. Looked up from germline, CDR1 is SGDLS and CDR2 is YYNGEE. The CDR3 is 14 residues long. The V and J ends lost 0 bases and 7 bases, in that order; junction bases with no gene match: 6. In DNA, the CDR3 is TGTGCCAGCAGCGTAGAAGCGGGGCCCCGGACCCAGTACTTC. It specifies CASSVEAGPRTQYF.

The chain links TRBV6-6 to TRBJ2-1; weak D call: TRBD1 (7 bases). CDR3 length: 16 amino acids. V was pared by 7 bases and J by 4 bases, with 20 bases between. Germline values: CDR1 MNHNY, CDR2 SVGAGI (reference sequence). The CDR3 loop reads CASILSGQGGYNEQFF. The CDR3 DNA is TGTGCCAGCATCCTAAGCGGTCAGGGGGGATACAATGAGCAGTTCTTC.

The J gene is TRBJ1-1, the V gene TRBV6-6, with TRBD1 identical over 9 bases. The V gene end was trimmed by 6 bases and the J gene end by 4 bases; junction bases not matched to a gene: 6. Germline loops: CDR1 MNHNY, CDR2 SVGAGI (reference sequence). The CDR3 is 14 amino acids. CDR3 DNA sequence: TGTGCCAGCAGCCTGGGGGACAGGGCCACTGAAGCTTTCTTT. Translating it yields CASSLGDRATEAFF.

J is TRBJ2-7 and V is TRBV28; 10 nucleotides line up with TRBD2. Germline loops: CDR1 MDHEN, CDR2 SYDVKM. This CDR3 is built from 13 residues. V lost 6 bases, J lost 6 bases, and 5 bases stayed unmatched. This CDR3 reads CASSTGTSVEQYF. CDR3 DNA sequence: TGTGCCAGCAGCACCGGGACTAGCGTCGAGCAGTACTTC.

This clone was found a few times. The V gene is TRBV7-9, the J gene TRBJ2-1, with D unresolved. Deletions cut 0 bases from V and 13 bases from J, with 10 bases between. The CDR3 runs to 12 residues. CDR1 SEHNR and CDR2 FQNEAQ come from the germline V gene (reference sequence). In nucleotides, the CDR3 is TGTGCCAGCAGCTTAGCCACAGCATTTCAGTTCTTC. Translated, it gives CASSLATAFQFF.

This clone appeared a single time. V gene TRBV30 combines with J gene TRBJ2-2, with D tentatively TRBD2 (7 bases). The CDR3 consists of 17 residues. Trimming removed 2 bases at V and 4 bases at J, with 20 bases between. Germline V CDR1 and CDR2: GTSNPN, SVGIG (reference sequence). Here the CDR3 reads CAWSPRGGLSGTGELFF. The CDR3 DNA follows: TGTGCCTGGAGTCCGAGGGGGGGCCTTTCGGGCACCGGGGAGCTGTTTTTT.

The chain uses TRBV6-5 and TRBJ2-7; D might be TRBD1 (6 bases). Trimming removed 0 bases from V and 7 bases from J, with 13 bases in between. This CDR3 has 14 residues. The germline CDR1 and CDR2 sequences are MNHEY and SVGAGI. The CDR3 sequence: CASSYSRRGSEQYF. CDR3 DNA sequence: TGTGCCAGCAGTTACTCCCGCAGGGGAAGTGAGCAGTACTTC.

The V gene is TRBV28, the J gene TRBJ1-2; D is unclear. From germline, CDR1 is MDHEN and CDR2 SYDVKM. The ends were cut back, 4 bases at V and 4 bases at J, with 7 bases in the middle. CDR3 length: 12 amino acids. In DNA form, the CDR3 reads TGTGCCAGCAGTTCTGTTATCTATGGCTACACCTTC. Translation gives CASSSVIYGYTF.

V and J are TRBV5-4 and TRBJ2-5; 11 positions agree with TRBD2. The CDR3 runs 14 residues. Germline trimming cut 4 bases from V and 3 bases from J; bases unmatched to any gene: 2. Germline CDR1 SGHNT, CDR2 YYREEE (reference sequence). The CDR3 here is CASSQGLAEETQYF. The CDR3 DNA is TGTGCCAGCAGCCAGGGACTAGCGGAAGAGACCCAGTACTTC.

The CDR3 sequence: CAWNSGQGVYEQYF. The CDR3 DNA reads TGTGCCTGGAATTCGGGACAGGGAGTATACGAGCAGTACTTC. V gene TRBV30 combines with J gene TRBJ2-7; 9 positions match TRBD1. Trimming cost V 4 bases and J 4 bases; bases outside gene matches: 8. From germline, CDR1 is GTSNPN and CDR2 SVGIG (reference sequence). The CDR3 runs 14 residues.

The chain recombines TRBV7-2 with TRBJ2-2; TRBD2 agrees at 9 bases. With V trimmed by 3 bases and J by 5 bases, 10 bases remained unmatched. CDR1 is SGHTA, CDR2 FQGNSA, per germline. CDR3 length: 17 amino acids. In DNA, the CDR3 is TGTGCCAGCAGCTTTGGCCTGGGACTAGCATTGACCGGGGAGCTGTTTTTT. Residues: CASSFGLGLALTGELFF.

This sequence joins TRBV23-1 and TRBJ1-2; 12 bases are shared with TRBD1. TRBV23-1 is placed among ORFs of uncertain function. The ends lost 0 bases at V and 7 bases at J; junction bases unmatched: 6. The CDR3 is 16 amino acids. The CDR3 nucleotides are TGCGCCAGCAGTCAATCAGGGACAGGGGGCTGGGCTGGCTACACCTTC. As protein: CASSQSGTGGWAGYTF.

This chain joins TRBV6-5 and TRBJ1-2; possible D gene TRBD1, 6 bases. Germline lookup yields CDR1 MNHEY and CDR2 SVGAGI. Trimming shortened V by 5 bases and J by 3 bases, and 13 bases separated the two germline ends. The CDR3 runs 14 residues. In nucleotides, the CDR3 is TGTGCCAGCAGTGGACAGTCTACTTACTATGGCTACACCTTC. It translates to CASSGQSTYYGYTF.

The genes are TRBV7-6 and TRBJ2-3; tentative D call: TRBD1 (5 bases). Germline V gene lookup returns CDR1 SGHVS and CDR2 FNYEAQ. The CDR3 runs to 13 residues. V lost 5 bases, J lost 5 bases, and 11 bases lay in between. CDR3 nucleotide sequence: TGTGCCAGCAGCCCAGGGCCGGGAGATACGCAGTATTTT. Encoded protein: CASSPGPGDTQYF.

This chain uses TRBV5-6 with TRBJ2-5; 12 bases match TRBD2. The CDR3 spans 16 residues. Germline CDR1 reads SGHDT; CDR2 reads YYEEEE. V lost 4 bases to trimming and J lost 2 bases; unmatched junction nucleotides: 6. CDR3 sequence: CASSKRTSGIQETQYF. The CDR3 DNA reads TGTGCCAGCAGCAAGAGGACTAGCGGGATTCAAGAGACCCAGTACTTC.

The gene calls are TRBV7-2 and TRBJ1-2; 9 nucleotides line up with TRBD1. J gave up 3 bases and V 2 bases, and 7 bases lay outside the gene matches. The CDR3 contains 16 residues. In germline, CDR1 is SGHTA, CDR2 FQGNSA. DNA of the CDR3: TGTGCCAGCAGCTTAAGGCCGGGACAGGGCGACTATGGCTACACCTTC. Protein: CASSLRPGQGDYGYTF. Based on the CDR3 plus reference TRBV7-2 and TRBJ1-2, the full variable domain is GAGVSQSPSNKVTEKGKDVELRCDPISGHTALYWYRQSLGQGLEFLIYFQGNSAPDKSGLPSDRFSAERTGGSVSTLTIQRTQQEDSAVYLCASSLRPGQGDYGYTFGSGTRLTVV.

This rearrangement joins TRBV29-1 to TRBJ2-1; 9 bases agree with TRBD2. The CDR3 has 16 residues. Germline V gene data show CDR1 as SQVTM and CDR2 as ANQGSEA. The trim removed 4 bases at V and 8 bases at J, leaving 15 bases unmatched. The CDR3 coding sequence is TGCAGCGTTGGGGGGCTCCGTAGCGGGAGATCGGATGAGCAGTTCTTC. Its translation: CSVGGLRSGRSDEQFF.

This chain joins TRBV19 and TRBJ1-1; TRBD1 agrees at 12 bases. There are 18 residues in the CDR3. Germline CDR1 LNHDA, CDR2 SQIVND (reference sequence). V was clipped by 4 bases and J by 4 bases; unmatched bases: 13. DNA of the CDR3: TGTGCCAGTAGTACTCGGCGGGGACAGGGGGCCTTGAGCACTGAAGCTTTCTTT. Its protein product is CASSTRRGQGALSTEAFF.

V and J are TRBV4-1 and TRBJ2-7, with TRBD1 matching 7 bases. This CDR3 has 17 residues. Germline CDR1 and CDR2: MGHRA and YSYEKL. Trimming cost V 0 bases and J 0 bases; bases outside gene matches: 8. CDR3 DNA: TGCGCCAGCAGCCAAGAGACGGAGTCAGGGGGCTCCTACGAGCAGTACTTC. Its translation is CASSQETESGGSYEQYF.